The 32 T cell receptor beta chains below were found in one sample sequenced in a study of CD8 T cells in ankylosing spondylitis. TCRdb re-analysed the 5' RACE reads in MiXCR, keeping a single row per CDR3 protein. The sample holds roughly 130,000 distinct CDR3 sequences, approximately 13% seen once. The source material was blood, either unsorted or a sorted T cell fraction (not recorded which). Source of these receptors: a female donor with ankylosing spondylitis or in good health (not recorded which).

V is TRBV5-1 and J is TRBJ2-7, with a weak D call TRBD1 (9 bases). This CDR3 contains 21 residues. V was pared by 1 base and J by 2 bases, with 31 bases between. CDR1 is SGHRS and CDR2 is YFSETQ in the germline V gene. DNA of the CDR3: TGCGCCAGCAGCTTGTCGGGGGGGACCGGCCGATTCGGGACAGGGACCTACGAGCAGTACTTC. Amino acids: CASSLSGGTGRFGTGTYEQYF. Full variable domain (missing parts from reference TRBV5-1 and TRBJ2-7): KAGVTQTPRYLIKTRGQQVTLSCSPISGHRSVSWYQQTPGQGLQFLFEYFSETQRNKGNFPGRFSGRQFSNSRSEMNVSTLELGDSALYLCASSLSGGTGRFGTGTYEQYFGPGTRLTVT.

Within the sample, this clonotype is medium-sized. The V gene is TRBV7-6, the J gene TRBJ2-1; TRBD2 might be the D (6 bases). Trimming stripped 5 bases from V and 12 bases from J, with 11 bases between. Looked up from germline, CDR1 is SGHVS and CDR2 is FNYEAQ. This CDR3 comprises 11 residues. In nucleotides, the CDR3 is TGTGCCAGCAGCACAGGAGGGACGCAGTTCTTC. Its protein is CASSTGGTQFF.

This clonotype was counted only a few times. V gene TRBV5-1 combines with J gene TRBJ2-2, with TRBD2 matching 9 bases. The CDR3 spans 14 residues. Germline V gene data show CDR1 as SGHRS and CDR2 as YFSETQ. Trimming cost V 4 bases and J 3 bases; bases outside gene matches: 1. CDR3 in amino acids: CASSASGDTGELFF. The CDR3 bases are TGCGCCAGCAGCGCTAGCGGGGACACCGGGGAGCTGTTTTTT.

As for this clonotype: One junction end does not reproduce the germline sequence, and a read error may be involved. The chain couples TRBV20-1 to TRBJ1-2; D perhaps matches TRBD1 (6 bases). This CDR3 region has 13 residues. CDR1 is DFQATT, CDR2 SNEGSKA, per germline (reference sequence). For the CDR3, the DNA is TGCAATGCTAGAGAGGCGGGGGCCTATGGCTACACCTTC. Protein product: CNAREAGAYGYTF.

This clonotype was recorded many times. The chain links TRBV3-1 to TRBJ1-2, with unresolved D. V dropped 10 bases and J dropped 6 bases, with 18 bases sitting between them. The CDR3 spans 13 residues. CDR1 LGHDT and CDR2 YNNKEL come from the germline V gene (reference sequence). The CDR3, as DNA: TGTGCCATAAGCGCGGCGGGCAGGAATGGCTACACCTTC. It codes for CAISAAGRNGYTF.

This clonotype came up many times. V is TRBV24-1 and J is TRBJ1-5, with D maybe TRBD1 (6 bases). CDR3 length: 12 residues. CDR1 and CDR2 (germline): KGHDR, SFDVKD. V shed 12 bases and J shed 3 bases, with 11 bases lying between them. As DNA, the CDR3 is TGTGCCTCCGGGACACACAATCAGCCCCAGCATTTT. This encodes CASGTHNQPQHF.

The chain uses TRBV5-1 and TRBJ2-5; D might be TRBD1 (6 bases). V lost 6 bases and J 1 base, leaving 13 bases between the germline ends. Germline lookup yields CDR1 SGHRS and CDR2 YFSETQ. The CDR3 is 14 amino acids. In nucleotides, the CDR3 is TGCGCCAGCACCCAAGGGGGTACCCAAGAGACCCAGTACTTC. Amino acid sequence: CASTQGGTQETQYF.

This clonotype was seen many times. The chain has TRBV9 and TRBJ2-5, with 7 bases that match TRBD2. The CDR3 runs 13 residues. In germline, CDR1 is SGDLS, CDR2 YYNGEE. V shed 4 bases and J 3 bases; nucleotides not matched to a gene: 3. For the CDR3, the DNA is TGTGCCAGCAGCTGGGGGAGGGAAGAGACCCAGTACTTC. Protein product: CASSWGREETQYF.

In regard to this clonotype: The junction shows a germline mismatch at one end, possibly a read error. The chain carries TRBV20-1 and TRBJ2-5; 7 bases match TRBD1. The CDR3 loop spans 12 amino acids. From germline, CDR1 is DFQATT and CDR2 SNEGSKA (reference sequence). CDR3 residues: CSTRDSQETQYF. The DNA for the CDR3 is TGCAGTACTAGGGACAGCCAAGAGACCCAGTACTTC.

This clonotype was counted ten times or more. This chain connects TRBV5-1 to TRBJ2-4; 12 bases line up with TRBD2. Germline lookup yields CDR1 SGHRS and CDR2 YFSETQ. With 4 bases clipped from V and 0 bases from J, the junction kept 17 bases outside the gene matches. The CDR3 is made up of 21 amino acids. CDR3 loop: CASSVMTSGSFRGLAKNIQYF. The CDR3 DNA follows: TGCGCCAGCAGCGTCATGACTAGCGGGAGTTTTCGAGGTCTAGCCAAAAACATTCAGTACTTC.

This clonotype appeared a few times. The chain employs TRBV7-2 and TRBJ1-6; maybe TRBD1 (6 bases). With 7 bases removed from V and 9 bases from J, the gap between germline ends came to 16 bases. Germline assignment: CDR1 SGHTA and CDR2 FQGNSA. CDR3 size: 14 residues. DNA for the CDR3: TGTGCCAGCACCGGAGGAGGGGGAGGTTCACCCCTCCACTTT. This gives the protein CASTGGGGGSPLHF.

This clonotype was observed at least ten times. CDR3 bases: TGCGCCAGCAGCGGCCAGGTGGGGGAGCAGTACTTC. Protein sequence: CASSGQVGEQYF. The V call is TRBV5-1, the J call TRBJ2-7; D uncertain. V lost 4 bases and J 7 bases, leaving 12 bases between the germline ends. The germline CDR1 and CDR2 sequences are SGHRS and YFSETQ. The CDR3 extends over 12 amino acids.

The CDR3 nucleotides read TGTGCCAGCAGCCCACATGTTCCCCTCAATGAGCAGTTCTTC. Encoded protein: CASSPHVPLNEQFF. The chain joins TRBV5-6 to TRBJ2-1; D is unresolved. Trimming took 4 bases from V and 6 from J, leaving 14 bases between them. The CDR3 has 14 residues. Germline CDR1 and CDR2: SGHDT and YYEEEE.

The chain recombines TRBV5-4 with TRBJ2-1; no definite D call. This CDR3 has 15 amino acids. The V end was cut by 0 bases, the J end by 4 bases, with 11 bases between. Per the germline V gene, CDR1 is SGHNT and CDR2 is YYREEE (reference sequence). This CDR3 reads CASSLALPGYNEQFF. The CDR3, as DNA: TGTGCCAGCAGCTTGGCCCTCCCGGGTTACAATGAGCAGTTCTTC.

V is TRBV29-1 and J is TRBJ2-1; D is undetermined. The germline CDR1 and CDR2 sequences are SQVTM and ANQGSEA. CDR3 length: 14 residues. V shed 5 bases and J shed 5 bases, with 16 bases lying between them. DNA for the CDR3: TGCAGCGTTCGAGCCACCTTTAAGGACAATGAGCAGTTCTTC. Translation gives CSVRATFKDNEQFF.

The table lists this clonotype with a few counts. The rearrangement joins TRBV4-2 to TRBJ1-3, with a weak D call TRBD1 (5 bases). The V end lost 1 base, the J end lost 2 bases, and 12 bases lay between the germline ends. There are 16 residues in the CDR3. CDR1 is LGHNA and CDR2 is YNFKEQ in the germline V gene. The CDR3 reads CASSQAGEGAGNTIYF. The CDR3 DNA is TGTGCCAGCAGCCAAGCCGGGGAAGGGGCTGGAAACACCATATATTTT.

At least ten counts were recorded for this clonotype. The chain has TRBV6-2 or TRBV6-3 and TRBJ1-5; D may be TRBD1 (5 bases). Germline V gene sequence: CDR1 MNHEY, CDR2 SVGEGT. V lost 5 bases and J 4 bases, leaving 9 bases between the germline ends. The CDR3 loop spans 13 amino acids. For the CDR3, the DNA is TGTGCCAGCAGTCGGGACTTGAATCAGCCCCAGCATTTT. Its protein product is CASSRDLNQPQHF.

This clonotype appeared many times. The J gene is TRBJ2-1, the V gene TRBV7-6, with 7 bases fitting TRBD2. V trimming: 5 bases; J trimming: 5 bases; junction bases outside the gene matches: 6. Germline CDR1 reads SGHVS; CDR2 reads FNYEAQ. This CDR3 is 14 amino acids long. The CDR3 nucleotides are TGTGCCAGCAGCCGACTAGCTTCCAACAATGAGCAGTTCTTC. It codes for CASSRLASNNEQFF.

This clonotype turned up a few times. The V gene is TRBV7-9, the J gene TRBJ1-6, with 11 bases aligning to TRBD1. The CDR3 loop spans 16 amino acids. The V segment lost 5 bases and the J segment 4 bases; nucleotides outside the gene matches: 4. CDR1 and CDR2 (germline): SEHNR, FQNEAQ (reference sequence). The DNA for the CDR3 is TGTGCCAGCAGCCGGGACAGGGGGGAGTATAATTCACCCCTCCACTTT. It specifies CASSRDRGEYNSPLHF.

The table lists this clonotype with a few counts. The chain couples TRBV20-1 to TRBJ1-5, with 10 nucleotides matching TRBD1. With V trimmed by 5 bases and J by 4 bases, 8 bases remained unmatched. The CDR3 length is 15 residues. Germline-derived CDR1 and CDR2 are DFQATT and SNEGSKA (reference sequence). CDR3 residues: CSAFRPGQGNQPQHF. The CDR3, as DNA: TGCAGTGCTTTTCGACCGGGACAGGGGAATCAGCCCCAGCATTTT.

This clonotype was seen a handful of times. The chain is built from TRBV28 and TRBJ1-4; 7 bases agree with TRBD1. V lost 3 bases and J lost 0; bases outside the gene matches: 13. CDR3 length: 19 residues. Germline V gene data show CDR1 as MDHEN and CDR2 as SYDVKM. CDR3 in amino acids: CASSLGPLTGDTTNEKLFF. The CDR3 bases are TGTGCCAGCAGTTTGGGGCCCCTAACAGGGGATACAACTAATGAAAAACTGTTTTTT.

This clonotype has just one count. The chain uses TRBV2 and TRBJ2-5, with 12 nucleotides matching TRBD2. V lost 5 bases to trimming and J lost 4 bases; unmatched junction nucleotides: 17. Germline loops: CDR1 SNHLY, CDR2 FYNNEI. CDR3 length equals 19 residues. CDR3 coding DNA: TGTGCCAGCAGTTCCCTAACACGTCTAGCGGGGGGGCTTAGAGAGACCCAGTACTTC. This sequence encodes CASSSLTRLAGGLRETQYF. The variable domain in full, completed from reference TRBV2 and TRBJ2-5, reads EPEVTQTPSHQVTQMGQEVILRCVPISNHLYFYWYRQILGQKVEFLVSFYNNEISEKSEIFDDQFSVERPDGSNFTLKIRSTKLEDSAMYFCASSSLTRLAGGLRETQYFGPGTRLLVL.

This clonotype was recorded at least ten times. The chain uses TRBV5-1 and TRBJ1-2; possibly TRBD1 for D (6 bases). V lost 4 bases and J 2 bases, leaving 9 bases between the germline ends. Germline CDR1 and CDR2: SGHRS and YFSETQ. CDR3 length: 13 residues. The DNA of the CDR3 is TGCGCCAGCAGCCGGGGACAAAACTATGGCTACACCTTC. It specifies CASSRGQNYGYTF.

This clonotype was recorded many times. The rearrangement links TRBV20-1 to TRBJ2-1; TRBD2 is a possible D gene (7 bases). The CDR3 has 18 residues. The V and J ends lost 6 bases and 2 bases respectively, with 26 bases between them. Germline loops: CDR1 DFQATT, CDR2 SNEGSKA (reference sequence). The CDR3 reads CSAPPSGGQGWAYNEQFF. The CDR3 DNA reads TGCAGTGCGCCTCCCTCGGGGGGCCAGGGCTGGGCCTACAATGAGCAGTTCTTC.

This clonotype was picked up many times. The chain carries TRBV7-9 and TRBJ1-6, with D hard to call. Germline V gene sequence: CDR1 SEHNR, CDR2 FQNEAQ (reference sequence). This CDR3 has 13 residues. V lost 2 bases to trimming and J lost 8 bases, with 7 bases between them. The CDR3 nucleotides read TGTGCCAGCAGCTTACTTATGGATTCACCCCTCCACTTT. Encoded protein: CASSLLMDSPLHF.

As regards this clonotype: A single base separates this from a much larger clone, so it may be a read error. The CDR3 DNA reads as TGTGCCAGCAGCTCAGGGACAGGGGGTTATGACTACACCTTC. As protein: CASSSGTGGYDYTF. The chain links TRBV5-6 to TRBJ1-2; 11 bases agree with TRBD1. The V gene's germline CDR1 is SGHDT and CDR2 YYEEEE. CDR3 length: 14 amino acids.

This clonotype was seen more than once but under ten times. The rearrangement uses TRBV18 and TRBJ2-7; no clear D gene. CDR1 and CDR2 (germline): KGHSH, LQKENI. CDR3 size: 13 residues. Trimming left V 2 bases short and J 5 bases short, with 10 bases between. This chain's CDR3 is CASSPTALNEQYF. As DNA, the CDR3 is TGTGCCAGCTCACCAACGGCACTGAACGAGCAGTACTTC.

V and J are TRBV6-6 and TRBJ2-7, with D hard to call. Germline values: CDR1 MNHNY, CDR2 SVGAGI (reference sequence). This CDR3 spans 12 amino acids. V lost 5 bases, J lost 2 bases, and 7 bases lay in between. CDR3 residues: CASSMRPYEQYF. The CDR3 DNA reads as TGTGCCAGCAGTATGCGCCCCTACGAGCAGTACTTC.

This clonotype was picked up many times. V is TRBV5-1 and J is TRBJ1-2; no reliable D call. This CDR3 region has 13 residues. V was cut by 0 bases and J by 7 bases, with 10 bases left in between. Germline CDR1 and CDR2: SGHRS and YFSETQ. The CDR3: CASSLDLGFGYTF. CDR3 coding DNA: TGCGCCAGCAGCTTGGACTTGGGTTTTGGCTACACCTTC.

This clonotype came up a few times. The gene calls are TRBV7-2 and TRBJ2-7; 8 bases are a match to TRBD2. The CDR3 is 15 amino acids. Germline V gives CDR1 SGHTA, CDR2 FQGNSA. The V gene end was trimmed by 1 base and the J gene end by 0 bases; junction bases not matched to a gene: 2. The CDR3: CASSLGLATSYEQYF. The DNA of the CDR3 is TGTGCCAGCAGCTTAGGACTAGCGACCTCCTACGAGCAGTACTTC. Complete variable domain (other parts from reference TRBV7-2 and TRBJ2-7): GAGVSQSPSNKVTEKGKDVELRCDPISGHTALYWYRQSLGQGLEFLIYFQGNSAPDKSGLPSDRFSAERTGGSVSTLTIQRTQQEDSAVYLCASSLGLATSYEQYFGPGTRLTVT.

The rearrangement joins TRBV5-1 to TRBJ2-6, with D unresolved. CDR1 is SGHRS and CDR2 is YFSETQ in the germline V gene. The CDR3 runs to 15 residues. V was clipped by 0 bases and J by 1 base, with 5 bases between them. The DNA for the CDR3 is TGCGCCAGCAGCTTGGCGGATTCTGGGGCCAACGTCCTGACTTTC. Its translation: CASSLADSGANVLTF.

The chain has TRBV12-3 or TRBV12-4 and TRBJ1-1; D remains ambiguous. There are 13 residues in the CDR3. Trimming stripped 2 bases from V and 3 bases from J, with 7 bases between. CDR3 sequence (DNA): TGTGCCAGCAGTTTATTTCTGGACACTGAAGCTTTCTTT. This encodes CASSLFLDTEAFF.